A single sample is the source of the 8 T cell receptor beta chains below, sequenced in a study of blood T cell repertoires in COVID-19 (dated by TCRdb to the early 2020s). Libraries were made using the immunoSEQ multiplex PCR assay. TCRdb provides this immuneACCESS table in a form limited to in-frame rearrangements. Some clones are lacking; in checked studies, under half of them reflect an unresolved V gene, and why the rest are absent is not known. The sample table contains around 430,000 clones; only one count was recorded for 88% of them. Roughly 12% of the sample belongs to the ten largest clones. The sample was peripheral blood. The receptor source for this set is a woman in her 50s with COVID-19, enrolled during active disease.

The chain has TRBV9 and TRBJ2-7; TRBD2 is a possible D gene (5 bases). CDR1 SGDLS and CDR2 YYNGEE come from the germline V gene. The germline V and J ends were trimmed by 2 bases and 3 bases, with 12 bases remaining between them. The CDR3 loop spans 14 amino acids. This CDR3 is CASSVDWRSYEQYF. CDR3 coding DNA: TGTGCCAGCAGCGTGGATTGGAGGAGCTACGAGCAGTACTTC.

This rearrangement joins TRBV5-4 to TRBJ1-5; D gene uncertain. Germline CDR1 and CDR2: SGHNT and YYREEE (reference sequence). Between the trimmed V and J ends, which lost 4 bases and 0 bases, there was a span of 5 bases. This CDR3 is built from 13 residues. The DNA of the CDR3 is TGTGCCAGCAGCGTAGATAGCAATCAGCCCCAGCATTTT. Its translation is CASSVDSNQPQHF.

Remarks on this clone: Other DNA sequences in the same sample also yield this CDR3. The V call is TRBV7-3, the J call TRBJ2-2; unclear D gene. This CDR3 comprises 12 residues. Germline CDR1 reads SGHTA; CDR2 reads FQGTGA. Trimming removed 2 bases at V and 4 bases at J, with 2 bases between. The CDR3 loop reads CASSLLTGELFF. The CDR3 nucleotides are TGTGCCAGCAGCTTACTCACCGGGGAGCTGTTTTTT.

This clone has only a few counts. V usage is TRBV30 and J usage is TRBJ2-3, with D hard to call. Germline V CDR1 and CDR2: GTSNPN, SVGIG (reference sequence). V lost 1 base to trimming and J lost 5 bases, with 4 bases between them. CDR3 length: 11 residues. The DNA of the CDR3 is TGTGCCTGGAGTGACGGAGATACGCAGTATTTT. This gives the protein CAWSDGDTQYF. The complete variable domain, with remaining parts taken from reference TRBV30 and TRBJ2-3, reads SQTIHQWPATLVQPVGSPLSLECTVEGTSNPNLYWYRQAAGRGLQLLFYSVGIGQISSEVPQNLSASRPQDRQFILSSKKLLLSDSGFYLCAWSDGDTQYFGPGTRLTVL.

The J gene is TRBJ1-4, the V gene TRBV12-3 or TRBV12-4; D gene ambiguous. The ends were cut back, 10 bases at V and 2 bases at J, with 11 bases in the middle. This CDR3 is 13 amino acids long. The CDR3 here is CAITDGTNEKLFF. DNA of the CDR3: TGTGCCATCACCGACGGGACTAATGAAAAACTGTTTTTT.

This sequence joins TRBV27 and TRBJ2-3; 9 bases agree with TRBD2. This CDR3 region has 14 residues. Germline CDR1 MNHEY, CDR2 SMNVEV (reference sequence). V lost 10 bases to trimming and J lost 3 bases; unmatched junction nucleotides: 8. The CDR3 coding sequence is TGTGCCACCTTCAGCGGGGGGAAGACAGATACGCAGTATTTT. This translates into CATFSGGKTDTQYF.

The rearrangement links TRBV9 to TRBJ1-2; D possibly corresponds to TRBD1 (5 bases). This CDR3 contains 15 residues. The V and J ends lost 1 base and 6 bases respectively, with 16 bases between them. Germline CDR1 SGDLS, CDR2 YYNGEE. CDR3 amino acids: CASSVNKGPYHGYTF. The CDR3 DNA follows: TGTGCCAGCAGCGTAAACAAGGGGCCCTATCATGGCTACACCTTC.

This chain links TRBV18 with TRBJ2-2; TRBD1 matches 9 bases. Germline V lookup: CDR1 KGHSH, CDR2 LQKENI. V was pared by 4 bases and J by 1 base, with 7 bases of the junction left unmatched. The CDR3 consists of 17 residues. The chain's CDR3 is CASSRARDRVNTGELFF. CDR3 nucleotides: TGTGCCAGCTCACGTGCCCGGGACAGGGTGAACACCGGGGAGCTGTTTTTT.